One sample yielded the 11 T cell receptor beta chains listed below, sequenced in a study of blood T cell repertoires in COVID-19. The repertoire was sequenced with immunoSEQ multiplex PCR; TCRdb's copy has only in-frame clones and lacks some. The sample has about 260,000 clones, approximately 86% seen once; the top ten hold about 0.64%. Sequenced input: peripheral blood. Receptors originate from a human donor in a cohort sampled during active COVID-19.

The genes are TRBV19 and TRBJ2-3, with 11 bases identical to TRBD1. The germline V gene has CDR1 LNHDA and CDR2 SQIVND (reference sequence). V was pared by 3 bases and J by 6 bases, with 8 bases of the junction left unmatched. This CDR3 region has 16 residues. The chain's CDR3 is CASSIPGQGAGDTQYF. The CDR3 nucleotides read TGTGCCAGTAGTATTCCTGGACAGGGGGCGGGGGATACGCAGTATTTT.

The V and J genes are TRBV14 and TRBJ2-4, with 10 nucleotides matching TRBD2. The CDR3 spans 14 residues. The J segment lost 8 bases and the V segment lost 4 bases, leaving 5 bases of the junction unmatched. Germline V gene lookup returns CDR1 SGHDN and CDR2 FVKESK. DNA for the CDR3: TGTGCCAGCAGCCTCCGACTAGCGGGCGACATTCAGTACTTC. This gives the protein CASSLRLAGDIQYF.

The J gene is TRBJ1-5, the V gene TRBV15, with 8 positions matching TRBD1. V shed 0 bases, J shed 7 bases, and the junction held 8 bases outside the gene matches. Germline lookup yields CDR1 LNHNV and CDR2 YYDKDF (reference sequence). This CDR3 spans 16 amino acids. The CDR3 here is CATSRDLSGGWQPQHF. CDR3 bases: TGTGCCACCAGCAGAGATTTGTCAGGGGGCTGGCAGCCCCAGCATTTT.

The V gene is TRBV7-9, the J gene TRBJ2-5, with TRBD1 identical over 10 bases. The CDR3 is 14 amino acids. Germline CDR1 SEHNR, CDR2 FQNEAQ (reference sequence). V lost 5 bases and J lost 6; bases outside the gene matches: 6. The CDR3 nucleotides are TGTGCCAGCAGCATCGGACAGGGGGTCAAGACCCAGTACTTC. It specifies CASSIGQGVKTQYF.

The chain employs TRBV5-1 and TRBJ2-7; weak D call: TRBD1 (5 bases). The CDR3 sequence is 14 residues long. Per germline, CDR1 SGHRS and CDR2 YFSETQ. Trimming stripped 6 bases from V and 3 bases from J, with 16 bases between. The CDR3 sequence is CASTDTTGYYEQYF. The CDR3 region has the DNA TGCGCCAGCACCGACACCACAGGATACTACGAGCAGTACTTC.

CDR3 amino acids: CASSYSRNQPQHF. CDR3 nucleotide sequence: TGTGCCAGCAGTTACTCCAGAAACCAGCCCCAGCATTTT. This chain links TRBV6-5 with TRBJ1-5; D remains ambiguous. CDR3 size: 13 residues. V gave up 0 bases and J gave up 7 bases, with 7 bases separating them. The V gene's germline CDR1 is MNHEY and CDR2 SVGAGI.

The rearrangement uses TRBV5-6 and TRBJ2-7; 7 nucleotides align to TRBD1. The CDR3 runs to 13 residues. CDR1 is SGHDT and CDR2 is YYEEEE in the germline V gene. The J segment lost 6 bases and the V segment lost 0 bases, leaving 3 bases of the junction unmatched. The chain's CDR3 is CASSLGGGAEQYF. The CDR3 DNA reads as TGTGCCAGCAGCTTGGGAGGGGGCGCCGAGCAGTACTTC. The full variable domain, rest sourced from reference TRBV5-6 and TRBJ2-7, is DAGVTQSPTHLIKTRGQQVTLRCSPKSGHDTVSWYQQALGQGPQFIFQYYEEEERQRGNFPDRFSGHQFPNYSSELNVNALLLGDSALYLCASSLGGGAEQYFGPGTRLTVT.

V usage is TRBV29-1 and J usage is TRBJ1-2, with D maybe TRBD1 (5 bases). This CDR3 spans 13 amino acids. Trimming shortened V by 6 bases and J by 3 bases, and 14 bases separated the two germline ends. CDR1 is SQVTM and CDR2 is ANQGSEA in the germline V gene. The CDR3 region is CSVSRGRDYGYTF. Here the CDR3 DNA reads TGCAGCGTGAGTCGGGGGAGAGACTATGGCTACACCTTC. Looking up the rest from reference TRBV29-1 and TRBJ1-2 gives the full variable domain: SAVISQKPSRDICQRGTSLTIQCQVDSQVTMMFWYRQQPGQSLTLIATANQGSEATYESGFVIDKFPISRPNLTFSTLTVSNMSPEDSSIYLCSVSRGRDYGYTFGSGTRLTVV.

CDR3 nucleotide sequence: TGTGCCAGCAGTTTACCGACAGACACCGGGGAGCTGTTTTTT. This encodes CASSLPTDTGELFF. This chain links TRBV27 with TRBJ2-2; D perhaps matches TRBD1 (5 bases). V lost 2 bases and J 3 bases, leaving 7 bases between the germline ends. The germline V gene encodes CDR1 MNHEY and CDR2 SMNVEV (reference sequence). CDR3 length equals 14 residues.

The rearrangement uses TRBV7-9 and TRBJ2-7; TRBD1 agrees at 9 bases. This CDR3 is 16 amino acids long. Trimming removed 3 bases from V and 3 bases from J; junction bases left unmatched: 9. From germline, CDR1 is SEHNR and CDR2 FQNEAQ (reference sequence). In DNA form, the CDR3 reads TGTGCCAGCAGCTTGGGTACAGGGGGCGGCGACTACGAGCAGTACTTC. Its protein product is CASSLGTGGGDYEQYF.

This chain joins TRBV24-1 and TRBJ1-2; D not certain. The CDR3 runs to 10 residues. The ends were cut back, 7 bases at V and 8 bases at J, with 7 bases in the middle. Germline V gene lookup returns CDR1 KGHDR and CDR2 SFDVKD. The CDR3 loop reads CATRERGYTF. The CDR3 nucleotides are TGTGCCACCAGGGAGAGGGGCTACACCTTC.